What follows describes a single T cell receptor (beta chain). This sample was included in a study of OX40 agonist ivuxolimab in advanced cancers. Germline assignment: CDR1 SGHTA and CDR2 FQGNSA. The CDR3 is 13 residues long. Trimming stripped 4 bases from V and 5 bases from J, with 11 bases between. The table came from immunoSEQ multiplex PCR; TCRdb's copy has only in-frame clones and leaves some out. The table has about 35,000 clones, over 75% seen once; the top ten hold 24%. The genes are TRBV7-2 and TRBJ2-5; no reliable D call. This sequence originates from an adult with an advanced solid tumor such as melanoma, head and neck, liver or kidney cancer. The sample here was CD4+ or CD8+ T cells sorted from blood, taken in a trial of the OX40 agonist ivuxolimab. CDR3: CASSSPPGETQYF. CDR3 nucleotides: TGTGCCAGCAGCTCTCCCCCCGGGGAGACCCAGTACTTC. The complete variable domain, with remaining parts taken from reference TRBV7-2 and TRBJ2-5, reads GAGVSQSPSNKVTEKGKDVELRCDPISGHTALYWYRQSLGQGLEFLIYFQGNSAPDKSGLPSDRFSAERTGGSVSTLTIQRTQQEDSAVYLCASSSPPGETQYFGPGTRLLVL.